This entry lists 7 T cell receptor beta chains sequenced from one sample in a study of CD8+ T cells in alopecia areata (dated by TCRdb to the late 2010s). Library preparation was by the immunoSEQ multiplex PCR assay. RNA was extracted from all samples and reverse transcribed into cDNA, which served as template for TCR sequencing. TCRdb mirrors the immuneACCESS table, restricted to in-frame sequences. Some clones are absent from its copies; in checked studies, under half trace to an unresolved V gene, and the reason for the others is unknown. Counted in this sample were some 100,000 clones; more than 30% of them appeared once. The top ten clones comprise approximately 2.8% of the sample. Sequencing was done on a sample of CD4+ T cells sorted from blood. The receptors here all came from a human donor with alopecia areata.

Ten or more counts support this clone. The J gene is TRBJ2-1, the V gene TRBV7-2; 9 bases fit TRBD2. J gave up 8 bases and V 6 bases, and 11 bases lay outside the gene matches. Germline-derived CDR1 and CDR2 are SGHTA and FQGNSA. The CDR3 sequence is 15 residues long. In DNA form, the CDR3 reads TGTGCCAGCAGAGCGGCGGGGGGGGCGTCTCATGAGCAGTTCTTC. Amino acids: CASRAAGGASHEQFF.

This chain joins TRBV29-1 and TRBJ2-1; D gene unclear. CDR1 and CDR2 from the germline V gene are SQVTM and ANQGSEA. Trimming stripped 8 bases from V and 0 bases from J, with 23 bases between. This CDR3 has 17 amino acids. The CDR3 protein is CSSVAQSRFYSYNEQFF. CDR3 bases: TGCAGCTCCGTTGCGCAAAGCAGATTTTACTCCTACAATGAGCAGTTCTTC.

This clone was seen once. The chain links TRBV4-1 to TRBJ1-3; possibly TRBD1 for D (6 bases). The CDR3 length is 17 residues. Trimming cost V 3 bases and J 4 bases, with 19 bases left between them. Germline V gene lookup returns CDR1 MGHRA and CDR2 YSYEKL. The CDR3 reads CASSQGGFRDNGNTIYF. The CDR3 DNA is TGCGCCAGCAGCCAGGGGGGGTTCCGGGACAACGGAAACACCATATATTTT.

The rearrangement links TRBV29-1 to TRBJ2-7; a weak D match, TRBD1 (6 bases). The CDR3 runs to 13 residues. Germline V gives CDR1 SQVTM, CDR2 ANQGSEA. Trimming removed 3 bases from V and 6 bases from J, with 15 bases in between. This CDR3 reads CSVELQGNVEQYF. The CDR3 region has the DNA TGCAGCGTTGAGTTGCAGGGGAATGTCGAGCAGTACTTC.

The chain combines TRBV7-2 with TRBJ2-2; perhaps TRBD1 as D (5 bases). Germline CDR1 is SGHTA and CDR2 is FQGNSA. V lost 4 bases, J lost 1 base, and 13 bases lay in between. The CDR3 is made up of 16 amino acids. The CDR3 loop reads CASSYTDSLNTGELFF. Written as DNA, the CDR3 is TGTGCCAGCAGCTACACAGACAGTTTGAACACCGGGGAGCTGTTTTTT.

This clone was seen once. The chain joins TRBV2 to TRBJ2-2; D could derive from TRBD1 or TRBD2 (5 bases each). Germline-derived CDR1 and CDR2 are SNHLY and FYNNEI. CDR3 length: 14 residues. V was pared by 6 bases and J by 5 bases, with 13 bases between. This CDR3 reads CASRGRWSTGELFF. CDR3 nucleotides: TGTGCCAGCAGGGGACGGTGGAGTACCGGGGAGCTGTTTTTT.

This clone was counted once. This sequence joins TRBV5-1 and TRBJ1-1; D unclear. Germline V gene lookup returns CDR1 SGHRS and CDR2 YFSETQ. V was clipped by 0 bases and J by 1 base, with 4 bases between them. CDR3 length equals 13 residues. CDR3 in DNA: TGCGCCAGCAGCTTGGCGGAGAACACTGAAGCTTTCTTT. Its translation is CASSLAENTEAFF.